This T cell receptor (beta chain) originates from a study of cytomegalovirus exposure and HLA in healthy donors. The PCR was carried out with 60 Vbeta primers and 13 Jbeta primers. Assay: immunoSEQ multiplex PCR; the TCRdb copy retains only in-frame clones and omits some. The repertoire holds about 190,000 clones, around 75% seen once, with 2.5% to 4% in the top ten. All donors participated as healthy donors of bone marrow. Each donor was nominally healthy when sampled (though unrecorded immune exposures were likely). Study conclusions and caveats: In a later analysis, donors in an Asian-associated ancestry cluster reportedly had fewer N-insertions in productive TCRs than the cohort mean.

Germline CDR1 is PRHDT and CDR2 is FYEKMQ (reference sequence). The CDR3 totals 16 residues. For this clone: Its target is unknown.

This chain links TRBV13 with TRBJ2-5; 8 nucleotides match TRBD1. The J call may be mistaken, given a closer DNA end match to TRBJ2-7. Material: PBMCs. This TCR was recovered from a woman aged 25 to 39 in good health and CMV-seropositive. CDR3 protein: CASSTARTGWSYEQYF. The CDR3, as DNA: TGTGCCAGCAGCACGGCACGGACAGGGTGGTCCTACGAGCAGTACTTC.